This T cell receptor beta chain comes out of a study of cytomegalovirus exposure and HLA in healthy donors. Only one count was recorded for this clone. The trim removed 5 bases at V and 9 bases at J, leaving 13 bases unmatched. The germline CDR1 and CDR2 sequences are MNHEY and SMNVEV (reference sequence). The CDR3 consists of 16 residues. Sequenced by immunoSEQ multiplex PCR; TCRdb stores in-frame clones only, minus some. The sample consists of 75,000 to 95,000 clones, roughly 96% of them appearing once. Sequenced input: PBMCs. This sequence was found in a man between 18 and 35 years old in good health and CMV-seronegative. The V gene is TRBV27, the J gene TRBJ1-4; TRBD1 matches 9 bases. The CDR3: CASSRTPGQGVKKLFF. The CDR3 nucleotides read TGTGCCAGCAGTCGGACCCCGGGACAGGGAGTGAAAAAACTGTTTTTT.